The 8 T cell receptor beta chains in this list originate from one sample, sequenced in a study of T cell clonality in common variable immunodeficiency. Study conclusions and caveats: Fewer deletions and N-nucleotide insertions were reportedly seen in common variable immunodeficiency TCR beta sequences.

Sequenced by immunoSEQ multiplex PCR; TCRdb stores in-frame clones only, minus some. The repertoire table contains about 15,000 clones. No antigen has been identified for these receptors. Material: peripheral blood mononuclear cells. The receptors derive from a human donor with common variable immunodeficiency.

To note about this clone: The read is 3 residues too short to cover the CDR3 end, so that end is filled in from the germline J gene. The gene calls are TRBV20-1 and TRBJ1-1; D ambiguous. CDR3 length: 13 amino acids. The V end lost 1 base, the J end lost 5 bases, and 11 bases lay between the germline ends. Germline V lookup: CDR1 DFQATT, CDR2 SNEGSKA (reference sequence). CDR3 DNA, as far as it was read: TGCAGTGCTAGAGGGGCAGGTGGTACTGAA. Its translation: CSARGAGGTE. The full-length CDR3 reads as CSARGAGGTEAFF.

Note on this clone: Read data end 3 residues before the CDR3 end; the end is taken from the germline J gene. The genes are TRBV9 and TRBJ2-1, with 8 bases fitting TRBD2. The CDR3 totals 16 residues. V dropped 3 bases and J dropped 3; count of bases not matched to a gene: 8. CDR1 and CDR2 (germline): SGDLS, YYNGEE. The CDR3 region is CASSGISGVDYNEQFF. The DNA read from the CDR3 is TGTGCCAGCAGCGGAATTAGCGGGGTGGACTACAATGAG. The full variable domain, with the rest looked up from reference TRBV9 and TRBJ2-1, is DSGVTQTPKHLITATGQRVTLRCSPRSGDLSVYWYQQSLDQGLQFLIQYYNGEERAKGNILERFSAQQFPDLHSELNLSSLELGDSALYFCASSGISGVDYNEQFFGPGTRLTVL.

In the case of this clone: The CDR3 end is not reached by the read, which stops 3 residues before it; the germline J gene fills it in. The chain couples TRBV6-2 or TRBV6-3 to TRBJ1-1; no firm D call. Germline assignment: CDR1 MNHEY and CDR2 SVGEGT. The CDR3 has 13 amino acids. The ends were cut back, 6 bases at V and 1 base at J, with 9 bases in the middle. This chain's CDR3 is CASRRAKNTEAFF. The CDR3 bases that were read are TGTGCCAGCAGAAGGGCCAAGAACACTGAA.

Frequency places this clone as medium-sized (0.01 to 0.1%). The CDR3 sequence is CASTLLPGLAGDRYEQYF. The DNA read from the CDR3 is TGTGCCAGCACCCTATTGCCGGGACTAGCGGGAGACCGGTACGAG. The V gene is TRBV2, the J gene TRBJ2-7, with TRBD2 matching over 14 bases. The sequenced fragment ends 3 residues before the CDR3 boundary, so the rest is inferred from the germline J gene. Trimming cost V 7 bases and J 4 bases; bases outside gene matches: 15. CDR3 size: 18 residues. CDR1 is SNHLY, CDR2 FYNNEI, per germline. Filled out from reference TRBV2 and TRBJ2-7, the complete variable domain reads EPEVTQTPSHQVTQMGQEVILRCVPISNHLYFYWYRQILGQKVEFLVSFYNNEISEKSEIFDDQFSVERPDGSNFTLKIRSTKLEDSAMYFCASTLLPGLAGDRYEQYFGPGTRLTVT.

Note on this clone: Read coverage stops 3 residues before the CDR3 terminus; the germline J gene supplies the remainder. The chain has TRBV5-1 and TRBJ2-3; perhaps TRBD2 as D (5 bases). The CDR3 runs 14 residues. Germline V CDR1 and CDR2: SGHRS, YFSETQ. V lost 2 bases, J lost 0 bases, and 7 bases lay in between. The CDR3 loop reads CASSFSGSTDTQYF. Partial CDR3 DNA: TGCGCCAGCAGCTTCAGCGGCAGCACAGATACG.

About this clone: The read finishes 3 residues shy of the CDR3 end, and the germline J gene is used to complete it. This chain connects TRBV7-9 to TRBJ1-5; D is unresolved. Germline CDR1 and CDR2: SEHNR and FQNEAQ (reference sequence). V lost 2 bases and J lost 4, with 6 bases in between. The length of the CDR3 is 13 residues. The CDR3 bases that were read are TGTGCCAGCAGCTTACAGGCTAATCAGCCC. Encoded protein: CASSLQANQP. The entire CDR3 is CASSLQANQPQHF. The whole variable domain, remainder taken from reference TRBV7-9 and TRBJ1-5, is DTGVSQNPRHKITKRGQNVTFRCDPISEHNRLYWYRQTLGQGPEFLTYFQNEAQLEKSRLLSDRFSAERPKGSFSTLEIQRTEQGDSAMYLCASSLQANQPQHFGDGTRLSIL.

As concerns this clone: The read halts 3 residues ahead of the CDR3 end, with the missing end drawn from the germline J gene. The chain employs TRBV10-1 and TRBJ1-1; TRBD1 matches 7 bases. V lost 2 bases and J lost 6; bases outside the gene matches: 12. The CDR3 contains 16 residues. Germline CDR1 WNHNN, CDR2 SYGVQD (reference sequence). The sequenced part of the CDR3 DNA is TGCGCCAGCAGTGAGCAATCGGGACAGCTTCCGGCTGAA. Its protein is CASSEQSGQLPAE. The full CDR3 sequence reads CASSEQSGQLPAEAFF.

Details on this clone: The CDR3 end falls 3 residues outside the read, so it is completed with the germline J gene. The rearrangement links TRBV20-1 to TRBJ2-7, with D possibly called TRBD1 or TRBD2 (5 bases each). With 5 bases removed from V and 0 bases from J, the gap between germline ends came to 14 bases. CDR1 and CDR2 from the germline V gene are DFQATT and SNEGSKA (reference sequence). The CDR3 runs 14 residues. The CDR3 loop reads CSASFSRGSYEQYF. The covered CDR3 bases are TGCAGTGCTTCCTTTTCGAGGGGCTCCTACGAG.